The present T cell receptor beta chain was sequenced within a study of T cell changes during pregnancy in multiple sclerosis. This clone was recorded once. The CDR3 loop spans 13 amino acids. J lost 8 bases, V lost 3 bases, and 2 bases had no gene match. CDR1 and CDR2 (germline): SGHDT, YYEEEE. Assay used: immunoSEQ multiplex PCR; TCRdb lists only in-frame clones, some missing. The sample includes 15,000 to 20,000 clones, 86% seen only once; the top ten take more than 5%. The chain joins TRBV5-6 to TRBJ1-4; TRBD1 aligns across 9 bases. The input for sequencing was CD8+ T cells from peripheral blood mononuclear cells, taken in the third trimester of pregnancy. The clonotype originates from a female donor in good health, enrolled as a control in a pregnancy study. The CDR3 nucleotides are TGTGCCAGCAGCTGGGACAGGGAAGAAAAACTGTTTTTT. The encoded protein is CASSWDREEKLFF.